This T cell receptor beta chain was captured by sequencing in a study of CD8+CD57+ T cells in acquired aplastic anemia. Looking at the study overall: When averaged, DNA from sorted CD4+ and CD8+ cells came to around 3.1 ug. CD4+ reads averaged roughly 9.8 million in healthy donors.

Using genomic DNA as the template, TCR beta VDJ and CDR3 profiling was carried out. TCRdb used MiXCR to reprocess the reads, holding one entry per CDR3 protein. This table holds about 420,000 distinct CDR3 sequences, 55% to 70% found once. The sequenced sample was sorted CD4+, CD8+, or CD8+CD57+ T cells (not recorded which) from PBMCs. This receptor was obtained from a human donor in good health, serving as a control.

The CDR3: CASSKGRLANPSYEQYF. The CDR3 DNA sequence: TGTGCCAGCAGCAAGGGTAGGCTAGCGAATCCCTCCTACGAGCAGTACTTC. The gene calls are TRBV6-4 and TRBJ2-7; TRBD2 is a possible D gene (6 bases). CDR3 length: 17 amino acids. V lost 6 bases, J lost 0 bases, and 21 bases lay in between. Germline CDR1 MRHNA, CDR2 SNTAGT.